This T cell receptor (beta chain) emerged from a study of T-cell memory formation after mild COVID-19. TCRalpha and TCRbeta libraries used 5'RACE with constant-segment primers and UMIs. TCRdb used MiXCR to reprocess the 5' RACE reads, holding one entry per CDR3 protein. The sample lists 200,000 or so distinct CDR3 sequences, about 17% occurring once. Study-wide points: Researchers report contracting CD4+ clones mostly in CM and EM, with CD8+ clones in EMRA. CD4/CD8 balance held among clones contracting day 15 to 85, and later expanders leaned CD4+. The study detected some responding clones in pre-infection memory, suggesting cross-reactive memory joined.

This clonotype was recorded a few times. Its target is unknown. CDR1 and CDR2 (germline): LGHDT, YNNKEL (reference sequence). Between the trimmed V and J ends, which lost 3 bases and 3 bases, there was a span of 9 bases. CDR3 size: 14 residues. Specimen: PBMCs or a T cell subset sorted from them (not recorded which). The receptor was derived from an adult woman who had mild COVID-19 (a few samples of this study predate the infection). Cell type and time point are not known. The gene calls are TRBV3-1 and TRBJ1-5, with D possibly being TRBD1 (6 bases). The CDR3 DNA reads as TGTGCCAGCAGCCAGAGGGACACCAATCAGCCCCAGCATTTT. It encodes CASSQRDTNQPQHF.